The clone carrying this TCR beta chain has just one count. Its antigen is not identified. These data belong to a study of cytomegalovirus exposure and HLA in healthy donors. General study results and limits: A link between a missense DCLRE1C variant and TCR beta V- and J-gene trimming emerged from a later analysis. Among TCR beta chains, those listed as cytomegalovirus-associated numbered about 160.

V trimming: 2 bases; J trimming: 6 bases; junction bases outside the gene matches: 4. Germline assignment: CDR1 SGDLS and CDR2 YYNGEE. The CDR3 spans 14 residues. PCR employed 60 Vbeta and 13 Jbeta primers. This table comes from immunoSEQ multiplex PCR, and its TCRdb copy is limited to in-frame clones, with some not included. The data contain about 190,000 clones, about 70% of them singletons. The TCR originated in a woman aged 25 to 39 in good health and CMV-seronegative. The chain joins TRBV9 to TRBJ2-1; the match to TRBD2 covers 8 bases. The sequenced material came from PBMCs. The CDR3 sequence is CASSVSGAANEQFF. The CDR3 DNA follows: TGTGCCAGCAGCGTTAGCGGGGCGGCCAATGAGCAGTTCTTC.